The 10 T cell receptor beta chains in this list originate from one sample, sequenced in a study of cytomegalovirus exposure and HLA in healthy donors. Method: immunoSEQ multiplex PCR; TCRdb's copy keeps in-frame clones and lacks some. Here the sample spans more than 250,000 clones, around 90% being singletons. The sequenced material came from PBMCs. These receptors came from a woman aged 25-40 years in good health and CMV-seropositive.

V usage is TRBV6-1 and J usage is TRBJ1-2; TRBD1 agrees at 9 bases. This CDR3 spans 15 amino acids. The germline V gene has CDR1 MNHNS and CDR2 SASEGT. The trim removed 3 bases at V and 7 bases at J, leaving 9 bases unmatched. The DNA of the CDR3 is TGTGCCAGCAGTGAGGCGGGGACAGGGCGTTTTGGCTACACCTTC. Protein product: CASSEAGTGRFGYTF.

This rearrangement joins TRBV29-1 to TRBJ2-7, with 7 nucleotides matching TRBD1. Unmatched junction bases numbered 8, after V lost 6 bases and J lost 3 bases. This CDR3 spans 13 amino acids. Per the germline V gene, CDR1 is SQVTM and CDR2 is ANQGSEA. The CDR3 coding sequence is TGCAGCGTAAACACCGGGACAGTCTACGAGCAGTACTTC. Amino acids: CSVNTGTVYEQYF.

The V and J genes are TRBV10-3 and TRBJ2-5; 10 nucleotides match TRBD2. CDR3 length: 14 residues. J lost 1 base, V lost 5 bases, and 1 base had no gene match. Germline V gene data show CDR1 as ENHRY and CDR2 as SYGVKD. CDR3 nucleotides: TGTGCCATCAGTCCTAGCGGGGGCCAAGAGACCCAGTACTTC. Residues: CAISPSGGQETQYF.

This chain connects TRBV5-4 to TRBJ1-4; D is perhaps TRBD1 (5 bases). V was clipped by 5 bases and J by 6 bases, with 11 bases between them. Germline CDR1 is SGHNT and CDR2 is YYREEE (reference sequence). This CDR3 spans 13 amino acids. The DNA of the CDR3 is TGTGCCAGCAGTACCGGGACGGATGAAAAACTGTTTTTT. Protein product: CASSTGTDEKLFF.

V and J are TRBV23-1 and TRBJ2-1; possibly TRBD2 for D (5 bases). Being an ORF, TRBV23-1 has a function that is uncertain. There are 18 residues in the CDR3. V was shortened by 6 bases and J by 0 bases, with 21 bases between the two germline ends. CDR3 DNA sequence: TGCGCCAGCAGGGACTTGTTGTACCAAGGGCGCTCCTACAATGAGCAGTTCTTC. Protein sequence: CASRDLLYQGRSYNEQFF.

This clone was seen a handful of times. This sequence joins TRBV29-1 and TRBJ1-2, with no clear D. The CDR3 is 12 amino acids. Germline values: CDR1 SQVTM, CDR2 ANQGSEA. V lost 4 bases, J lost 4 bases, and 10 bases lay in between. The CDR3 sequence: CSVVRQVYGYTF. The CDR3, as DNA: TGCAGCGTTGTCCGGCAGGTCTATGGCTACACCTTC.

The gene calls are TRBV6-5 and TRBJ2-7; D is possibly TRBD1 or TRBD2 (6 bases each). Germline V gene lookup returns CDR1 MNHEY and CDR2 SVGAGI. This CDR3 has 11 amino acids. The germline V and J ends were trimmed by 5 bases and 7 bases, with 9 bases remaining between them. The CDR3 reads CASSRGTEQYF. The CDR3 coding sequence is TGTGCCAGCAGTCGCGGGACAGAGCAGTACTTC.

CDR3 protein: CASGVSGRGNTEAFF. The CDR3, as DNA: TGTGCTAGTGGTGTGTCGGGCAGGGGGAACACTGAAGCTTTCTTT. The chain recombines TRBV12-5 with TRBJ1-1; TRBD1 might be the D (6 bases). The CDR3 runs 15 residues. CDR1 is LGHNT, CDR2 FRNRAP, per germline. V lost 5 bases and J lost 1, with 14 bases in between. Combining the CDR3 with reference TRBV12-5 and TRBJ1-1 gives the whole variable domain DARVTQTPRHKVTEMGQEVTMRCQPILGHNTVFWYRQTMMQGLELLAYFRNRAPLDDSGMPKDRFSAEMPDATLATLKIQPSEPRDSAVYFCASGVSGRGNTEAFFGQGTRLTVV.

V is TRBV4-2 and J is TRBJ1-4; TRBD1 agrees at 10 bases. V shed 4 bases, J shed 7 bases, and the junction held 9 bases outside the gene matches. CDR1 is LGHNA and CDR2 is YNFKEQ in the germline V gene. There are 16 residues in the CDR3. The CDR3 here is CASSLGSGTGVEKLFF. CDR3 in DNA: TGTGCCAGCAGCCTCGGCTCGGGGACAGGGGTTGAAAAACTGTTTTTT.

The rearrangement links TRBV2 to TRBJ1-1, with a tentative D call TRBD1 (5 bases). Per germline, CDR1 SNHLY and CDR2 FYNNEI. Between the trimmed V and J ends, which lost 8 bases and 3 bases, there was a span of 10 bases. There are 12 residues in the CDR3. In DNA, the CDR3 is TGTGCCAGCCCGGCAGGGTACACTGAAGCTTTCTTT. It is translated as CASPAGYTEAFF.